A single T cell receptor (beta chain) is shown here with its context. This record belongs to a study of blood T cell repertoires in COVID-19. Background on the study: Specimens from acute and convalescent COVID-19 originated in the United States, Italy and Spain. T cells, B-cell-depleted T cells, or PBMCs provided the cDNA or gDNA that served as material.

Original handling: Amplified reference gene primers provided the basis for estimating nucleated cell counts. TCRdb's copy holds only in-frame clones and misses some; the assay was immunoSEQ multiplex PCR. V, J and clone size are those of that table, while D and trimming were read from the DNA. The table has just under 150,000 clones, 80% to 90% seen once. CDR3 length equals 13 residues. J gave up 10 bases and V 5 bases, and 10 bases lay outside the gene matches. Germline assignment: CDR1 SGHTA and CDR2 FQGNSA. Sequencing input: peripheral blood. This receptor was obtained from a human donor with acute or convalescent COVID-19. The donor label of this sample is uncertain. The gene calls are TRBV7-2 and TRBJ1-1; 7 positions agree with TRBD1. CDR3 sequence reads: CASSITGAVRAFF. DNA for the CDR3: TGTGCCAGCAGCATAACAGGGGCGGTGAGAGCTTTCTTT.